The rows below give T cell receptor beta chains drawn from one sample of a study of blood T cell repertoires in COVID-19. Method: immunoSEQ multiplex PCR; TCRdb's copy keeps in-frame clones and lacks some. The data show 13,000 to 15,000 clones, roughly 84% seen once. Sequencing input: peripheral blood. All receptors derive from a man aged 45-65 years with active COVID-19. Each CDR3 is given with its conserved first and last residue. Each record gives: CDR3 DNA, CDR3 protein, V gene, clone size, D gene, J gene. A D gene is named only where the DNA matches it firmly. Size values are once, few and many counts, or a class for expanded clones, and some rows have none.

cdr3_nt: TGTGCCAGCAGCTTCGGGGGGACCTACGAGCAGTACTTC
cdr3_aa: CASSFGGTYEQYF
v_call: TRBV5-4
clone_size: -
d_call: TRBD2
j_call: TRBJ2-7

cdr3_nt: TGCGCCAGCAGCCCAGGGGATTGGAGGGGGCAATTAGGCTACACCTTC
cdr3_aa: CASSPGDWRGQLGYTF
v_call: TRBV4-1
clone_size: once
d_call: TRBD1
j_call: TRBJ1-2

cdr3_nt: TGTGCCAGCAGCGGAGAACAGGGGGCTGGGGCAGATACGCAGTATTTT
cdr3_aa: CASSGEQGAGADTQYF
v_call: TRBV7-9
clone_size: -
d_call: TRBD1
j_call: TRBJ2-3

cdr3_nt: TGTGCCAGCAGCCATCGATCCGGGACTAGCTCGAGGGGCGAGCAGTACTTC
cdr3_aa: CASSHRSGTSSRGEQYF
v_call: TRBV14
clone_size: -
d_call: TRBD2
j_call: TRBJ2-7

cdr3_nt: TGTGCCAGCAGTTTAGGAGGCGCAACTGAAGCTTTCTTT
cdr3_aa: CASSLGGATEAFF
v_call: TRBV27
clone_size: -
d_call: -
j_call: TRBJ1-1

cdr3_nt: TGTGCCACCAGCCCTTTGACAGCGAACACCGGGGAGCTGTTTTTT
cdr3_aa: CATSPLTANTGELFF
v_call: TRBV24-1
clone_size: -
d_call: -
j_call: TRBJ2-2

cdr3_nt: TGTGCCAGCAGTGAACAATACAATGAGCAGTTCTTC
cdr3_aa: CASSEQYNEQFF
v_call: TRBV6-1
clone_size: -
d_call: -
j_call: TRBJ2-1

cdr3_nt: TGTGCCAGCAGCTTTTCGGGGACTCCCACAGATACGCAGTATTTT
cdr3_aa: CASSFSGTPTDTQYF
v_call: TRBV7-9
clone_size: -
d_call: -
j_call: TRBJ2-3

cdr3_nt: TGTGCCAGCAGTTTATTAAGAACGGGAGGGGGACAGGGTCGAGAGACCCAGTACTTC
cdr3_aa: CASSLLRTGGGQGRETQYF
v_call: TRBV27
clone_size: -
d_call: -
j_call: TRBJ2-5

cdr3_nt: TGTGCCAGCTCACCTCCCAGCGGGAGGTACGAGCAGTACTTC
cdr3_aa: CASSPPSGRYEQYF
v_call: TRBV18
clone_size: -
d_call: TRBD2
j_call: TRBJ2-7

cdr3_nt: TGTGCCAGCAGCTCACAGGGGGCTTATCAGCCCCAGCATTTT
cdr3_aa: CASSSQGAYQPQHF
v_call: TRBV5-8
clone_size: -
d_call: TRBD1
j_call: TRBJ1-5

cdr3_nt: TGTGCCAGCAGCCAGACCGCTAGCGGGGGGATAAGCACAGATACGCAGTATTTT
cdr3_aa: CASSQTASGGISTDTQYF
v_call: TRBV4-2
clone_size: -
d_call: TRBD2
j_call: TRBJ2-3

cdr3_nt: TGTGCCAGCAGTTACACTATAGGTGGAAACACCATATATTTT
cdr3_aa: CASSYTIGGNTIYF
v_call: TRBV6-2/TRBV6-3
clone_size: once
d_call: -
j_call: TRBJ1-3

cdr3_nt: TGTGCCAGCAGGCCTCTAGCGGGGTACACCTACGAGCAGTACTTC
cdr3_aa: CASRPLAGYTYEQYF
v_call: TRBV7-8
clone_size: -
d_call: TRBD2
j_call: TRBJ2-7

cdr3_nt: TGTGCCAGCAGTGAAGGGACTAGCGGATCCTACGAGCAGTACTTC
cdr3_aa: CASSEGTSGSYEQYF
v_call: TRBV6-1
clone_size: -
d_call: TRBD2
j_call: TRBJ2-7

cdr3_nt: TGTGCCAGTAGTAACCACCGGTGGACCCAGTACTTC
cdr3_aa: CASSNHRWTQYF
v_call: TRBV19
clone_size: -
d_call: -
j_call: TRBJ2-5

cdr3_nt: TGTGCCAGCAGCTTGGCCTTGTACAATGAGCAGTTCTTC
cdr3_aa: CASSLALYNEQFF
v_call: TRBV5-6
clone_size: -
d_call: -
j_call: TRBJ2-1

cdr3_nt: TGTGCCAGCAGCTTTGGACAGGGTGGTCACAATGAGCAGTTCTTC
cdr3_aa: CASSFGQGGHNEQFF
v_call: TRBV7-8
clone_size: -
d_call: TRBD1
j_call: TRBJ2-1

cdr3_nt: TGTGCCAGCAGCAAGACAGTCCTGGGTGTCTACGAGCAGTACTTC
cdr3_aa: CASSKTVLGVYEQYF
v_call: TRBV6-5
clone_size: -
d_call: -
j_call: TRBJ2-7

cdr3_nt: TGCAGCGTTGAGGGACAGGGGGCTTACGAGCAGTACTTC
cdr3_aa: CSVEGQGAYEQYF
v_call: TRBV29-1
clone_size: -
d_call: TRBD1
j_call: TRBJ2-7

cdr3_nt: TGTGCCAGCAGCTTAAGGGGGGGCCCCGGCTACAACACTGAAGCTTTCTTT
cdr3_aa: CASSLRGGPGYNTEAFF
v_call: TRBV7-2
clone_size: -
d_call: -
j_call: TRBJ1-1

cdr3_nt: TGTGCCAGCAAACTAACAGTTCTTAATACACGGGAGGACTATGGCTACACCTTC
cdr3_aa: CASKLTVLNTREDYGYTF
v_call: TRBV28
clone_size: -
d_call: -
j_call: TRBJ1-2

cdr3_nt: TGTGCCAGCAGCCCGACTAGCGAAGAGACCCAGTACTTC
cdr3_aa: CASSPTSEETQYF
v_call: TRBV27
clone_size: medium-sized
d_call: TRBD2
j_call: TRBJ2-5

cdr3_nt: TGTGCCAGCAGTACAACCCCGGACAGGGGGGGAGATGAGCAGTTCTTC
cdr3_aa: CASSTTPDRGGDEQFF
v_call: TRBV6-4
clone_size: -
d_call: TRBD1
j_call: TRBJ2-1

cdr3_nt: TGTGCCAGCAGCCAAGTTCCCCCCTTAGTCACAGCGGGAGCAGGAGGGGAGACCCAGTACTTC
cdr3_aa: CASSQVPPLVTAGAGGETQYF
v_call: TRBV3-1/TRBV3-2
clone_size: -
d_call: TRBD2
j_call: TRBJ2-5

cdr3_nt: TGTGCCAGCAGCCACCGGGACAGGGTGAATGAGCAGTTCTTC
cdr3_aa: CASSHRDRVNEQFF
v_call: TRBV11-3
clone_size: once
d_call: TRBD1
j_call: TRBJ2-1

cdr3_nt: TGTGCCAGCAGCCAATATGTAGCGGGAGGCAATGAGCAGTTCTTC
cdr3_aa: CASSQYVAGGNEQFF
v_call: TRBV14
clone_size: -
d_call: TRBD2
j_call: TRBJ2-1